Following are 19 T cell receptor beta chains from one sample sequenced in a study of cytomegalovirus exposure and HLA in healthy donors. The PCR was carried out with 60 Vbeta primers and 13 Jbeta primers. TCRdb keeps only in-frame clones here, not all; method: immunoSEQ multiplex PCR. The table lists 150,000 to 200,000 clones, about four fifths of them singletons. The sequenced material came from PBMCs. The receptors here all came from a woman aged 30 to 39 in good health and CMV-seropositive.

J is TRBJ2-7 and V is TRBV28; 11 bases match TRBD2. CDR1 and CDR2 (germline): MDHEN, SYDVKM. V lost 5 bases to trimming and J lost 4 bases; unmatched junction nucleotides: 4. CDR3 length: 14 amino acids. CDR3 amino acids: CASSVSGRAYEQYF. CDR3 in DNA: TGTGCCAGCAGTGTTAGCGGGAGGGCTTACGAGCAGTACTTC.

The rearrangement joins TRBV2 to TRBJ1-1, with D maybe TRBD1 (5 bases). V lost 5 bases to trimming and J lost 0 bases, with 13 bases between them. The germline gives CDR1 SNHLY, CDR2 FYNNEI. CDR3 length equals 15 residues. For the CDR3, the DNA is TGTGCCAGCAGTACTGGGGGGGGGATGAACACTGAAGCTTTCTTT. This gives the protein CASSTGGGMNTEAFF.

The J gene is TRBJ2-5, the V gene TRBV15; possibly TRBD2 for D (5 bases). CDR1 and CDR2 from the germline V gene are LNHNV and YYDKDF (reference sequence). V lost 4 bases and J 5 bases, leaving 17 bases between the germline ends. The length of the CDR3 is 15 residues. Written as DNA, the CDR3 is TGTGCCACCAGCACCCAGAAGGCACGCGGGGAGACCCAGTACTTC. Translation gives CATSTQKARGETQYF.

This chain links TRBV2 with TRBJ2-1; 14 bases map to TRBD2. This CDR3 spans 14 amino acids. V was clipped by 6 bases and J by 6 bases; unmatched bases: 1. The germline V gene has CDR1 SNHLY and CDR2 FYNNEI. DNA of the CDR3: TGTGCCAGCAGCGGACTAGCGGGAGGCAATGAGCAGTTCTTC. This gives the protein CASSGLAGGNEQFF.

This chain links TRBV13 with TRBJ2-5, with 12 nucleotides matching TRBD1. The end of the DNA aligns better with TRBJ2-7, so the J call may be wrong. Germline values: CDR1 PRHDT, CDR2 FYEKMQ (reference sequence). The CDR3 length is 19 residues. The CDR3 region is CASSLGPGQGARPPYEQYF. For the CDR3, the DNA is TGTGCCAGCAGCTTAGGCCCGGGACAGGGGGCGCGACCTCCCTACGAGCAGTACTTC.

The chain employs TRBV4-3 and TRBJ2-1; 8 bases are shared with TRBD2. This CDR3 has 15 residues. Unmatched junction bases numbered 7, after V lost 1 base and J lost 8 bases. The V gene's germline CDR1 is LGHNA and CDR2 YSLEER. DNA of the CDR3: TGCGCCAGCAGCCAAGCCACGGGGGGGCCGGATGAGCAGTTCTTC. Protein: CASSQATGGPDEQFF.

There are a few counts of this clone. V and J are TRBV9 and TRBJ2-2; 9 bases fit TRBD2. Germline V lookup: CDR1 SGDLS, CDR2 YYNGEE. V trimming: 5 bases; J trimming: 7 bases; junction bases outside the gene matches: 9. The CDR3 totals 15 residues. CDR3 nucleotide sequence: TGTGCCAGCAGTGTTGTAGCGGGGGTAGGCGGGGAGCTGTTTTTT. The encoded protein is CASSVVAGVGGELFF.

The rearrangement links TRBV6-5 to TRBJ2-7; possible D gene TRBD1, 5 bases. V was trimmed by 5 bases and J by 3 bases, leaving 11 bases between them. CDR1 is MNHEY, CDR2 SVGAGI, per germline. The CDR3 covers 13 residues. Written as DNA, the CDR3 is TGTGCCAGCAGTCGTGGCAGGGACTACGAGCAGTACTTC. Translated: CASSRGRDYEQYF.

The V gene is TRBV7-8, the J gene TRBJ1-5; the D gene is possibly TRBD1 (5 bases). CDR1 and CDR2 (germline): SGHVS, FQNEAQ. The CDR3 is 16 amino acids. The V end was cut by 3 bases, the J end by 8 bases, with 20 bases between. The CDR3 loop reads CASSFRQGRWSEPQHF. DNA for the CDR3: TGTGCCAGCAGCTTCCGGCAGGGTCGATGGTCTGAGCCCCAGCATTTT.

This clone was seen a handful of times. The rearrangement uses TRBV2 and TRBJ2-1; 7 nucleotides agree with TRBD1. V trimming: 4 bases; J trimming: 0 bases; junction bases outside the gene matches: 3. The CDR3 covers 15 residues. CDR1 SNHLY and CDR2 FYNNEI come from the germline V gene. The CDR3 protein is CASSGQGNSYNEQFF. The CDR3 nucleotides read TGTGCCAGCAGTGGACAGGGAAACTCCTACAATGAGCAGTTCTTC. The full variable domain, with the rest looked up from reference TRBV2 and TRBJ2-1, is EPEVTQTPSHQVTQMGQEVILRCVPISNHLYFYWYRQILGQKVEFLVSFYNNEISEKSEIFDDQFSVERPDGSNFTLKIRSTKLEDSAMYFCASSGQGNSYNEQFFGPGTRLTVL.

The rearrangement uses TRBV10-3 and TRBJ2-1; 12 bases match TRBD1. This CDR3 has 15 residues. Germline-derived CDR1 and CDR2 are ENHRY and SYGVKD. Unmatched junction bases numbered 10, after V lost 9 bases and J lost 7 bases. The CDR3 region has the DNA TGTGCCATTTCTCCGGGACAGGGGGCCCGAAATGAGCAGTTCTTC. Amino acid sequence: CAISPGQGARNEQFF.

This clone was found once. The chain has TRBV4-2 and TRBJ2-2, with D perhaps TRBD2 (6 bases). Trimming shortened V by 8 bases and J by 2 bases, and 15 bases separated the two germline ends. The CDR3 runs 15 residues. Germline V gives CDR1 LGHNA, CDR2 YNFKEQ. The CDR3 protein is CASRSSGVNTGELFF. In DNA, the CDR3 is TGTGCCAGCCGATCCTCGGGGGTTAACACCGGGGAGCTGTTTTTT.

This chain links TRBV19 with TRBJ2-1; 8 bases align to TRBD2. Trimming cost V 4 bases and J 0 bases; bases outside gene matches: 5. This CDR3 spans 16 amino acids. The germline gives CDR1 LNHDA, CDR2 SQIVND (reference sequence). The chain's CDR3 is CASSKTSGRSYNEQFF. The CDR3 DNA is TGTGCCAGTAGTAAAACTAGCGGACGCTCCTACAATGAGCAGTTCTTC.

The chain joins TRBV7-2 to TRBJ1-6; TRBD1 might be the D (6 bases). V was clipped by 4 bases and J by 9 bases, with 16 bases between them. Germline CDR1 SGHTA, CDR2 FQGNSA. This CDR3 contains 15 residues. CDR3 loop: CASSSQGQGSSPLHF. The CDR3 nucleotides are TGTGCCAGCAGCTCCCAGGGGCAGGGCTCTTCACCCCTCCACTTT.

This clone turned up a few times. This sequence joins TRBV19 and TRBJ2-7; tentative D call: TRBD1 (6 bases). The germline V gene has CDR1 LNHDA and CDR2 SQIVND (reference sequence). Trimming shortened V by 3 bases and J by 3 bases, and 18 bases separated the two germline ends. This CDR3 spans 16 amino acids. The CDR3 nucleotides are TGTGCCAGTAGTATCTACCCCGGGACAACCCTCTACGAGCAGTACTTC. This codes for CASSIYPGTTLYEQYF.

A remark on this clone: A read error may produce the germline difference seen at one junction end. The chain has TRBV27 and TRBJ1-2; no definite D call. The CDR3 consists of 13 residues. The germline CDR1 and CDR2 sequences are MNHEY and SMNVEV (reference sequence). CDR3 sequence reads: CASGFSSRYGYTF. The CDR3 DNA follows: TGTGCCAGCGGTTTCAGTTCCCGCTATGGCTACACCTTC.

The V call is TRBV15, the J call TRBJ2-7, with 11 nucleotides matching TRBD1. Looked up from germline, CDR1 is LNHNV and CDR2 is YYDKDF (reference sequence). The V gene end was trimmed by 7 bases and the J gene end by 5 bases; junction bases not matched to a gene: 4. The CDR3 covers 13 residues. The DNA of the CDR3 is TGTGCCACCAAAAGGACAGGGGGCCACGAGCAGTACTTC. This translates into CATKRTGGHEQYF.

The chain couples TRBV9 to TRBJ2-1; D is perhaps TRBD2 (5 bases). V dropped 0 bases and J dropped 2 bases, with 15 bases sitting between them. Germline CDR1 is SGDLS and CDR2 is YYNGEE. The CDR3 length is 17 residues. The CDR3 protein is CASSVVVDPEAYNEQFF. CDR3 nucleotides: TGTGCCAGCAGCGTAGTGGTTGATCCGGAGGCCTACAATGAGCAGTTCTTC.

This chain connects TRBV7-9 to TRBJ1-5; 9 nucleotides align to TRBD1. The CDR3 runs 15 residues. Trimming removed 4 bases from V and 4 bases from J; junction bases left unmatched: 5. Looked up from germline, CDR1 is SEHNR and CDR2 is FQNEAQ (reference sequence). The CDR3 coding sequence is TGTGCCAGCAGCTACGGACAGGGGCGAAATCAGCCCCAGCATTTT. Protein sequence: CASSYGQGRNQPQHF.